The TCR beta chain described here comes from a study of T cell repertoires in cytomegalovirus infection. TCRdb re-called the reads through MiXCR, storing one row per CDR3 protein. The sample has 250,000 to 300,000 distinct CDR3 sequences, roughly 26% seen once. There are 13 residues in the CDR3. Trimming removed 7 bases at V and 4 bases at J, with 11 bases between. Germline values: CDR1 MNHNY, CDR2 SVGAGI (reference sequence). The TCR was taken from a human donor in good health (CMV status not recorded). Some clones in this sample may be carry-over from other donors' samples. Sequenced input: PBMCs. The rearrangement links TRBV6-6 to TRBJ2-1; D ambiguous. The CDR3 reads CASTSDLYNEQFF. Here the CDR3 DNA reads TGTGCCAGCACCTCGGACCTATACAATGAGCAGTTCTTC.